This T cell receptor beta chain was identified in a study of identical twins. General study points: Researchers reported weaker excess twin sharing in beta out-of-frame sequences.

To note about this clonotype: Its target is not known.

A template switching step contributed a universal primer site, while unique molecular identifiers were present in the cDNA. TCRdb re-analysed the 5' RACE reads in MiXCR, keeping a single row per CDR3 protein. Of under 1 million distinct CDR3 sequences detected, about 12% appear once; the ten largest clones hold under 2%. Trimming cost V 0 bases and J 0 bases, with 11 bases left between them. The CDR3 is made up of 17 amino acids. Germline-derived CDR1 and CDR2 are KGHSH and LQKENI. The same data also went into a second study, on yellow fever vaccine responses in identical twins.

The chain couples TRBV18 to TRBJ2-2; either TRBD1 or TRBD2 may supply D (6 bases each). The receptor was derived from a woman aged 18-30 years in good health. What was sequenced was PBMCs. The CDR3 nucleotides are TGTGCCAGCTCACCACCGGGGGGCCCACCGAACACCGGGGAGCTGTTTTTT. As protein: CASSPPGGPPNTGELFF.